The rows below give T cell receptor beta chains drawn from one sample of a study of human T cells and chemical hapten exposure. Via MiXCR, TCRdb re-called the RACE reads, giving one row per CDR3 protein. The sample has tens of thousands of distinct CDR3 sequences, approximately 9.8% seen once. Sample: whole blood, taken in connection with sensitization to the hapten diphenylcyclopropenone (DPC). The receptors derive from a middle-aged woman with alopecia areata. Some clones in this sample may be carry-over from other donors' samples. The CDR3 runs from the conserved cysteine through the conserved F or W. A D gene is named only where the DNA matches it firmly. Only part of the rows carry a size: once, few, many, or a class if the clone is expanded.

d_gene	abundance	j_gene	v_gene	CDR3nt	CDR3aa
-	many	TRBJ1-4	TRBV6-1	TGTGCCAGCAGTGACGGGGCCGGAGGTGAAAAACTGTTTTTT	CASSDGAGGEKLFF
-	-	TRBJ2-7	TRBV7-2	TGTGCCAGCAGCTCAATTCGGGGGATTGGCGAGCAGTACTTC	CASSSIRGIGEQYF
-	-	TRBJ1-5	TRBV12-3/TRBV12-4	TGTGCCAGCAGTCCCGGACGGATTGGCAATCAGCCCCAGCATTTT	CASSPGRIGNQPQHF
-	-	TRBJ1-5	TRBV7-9	TGTGCCAGCAGCTCGGCGTCCGGGGGCGGTAATCAGCCCCAGCATTTT	CASSSASGGGNQPQHF
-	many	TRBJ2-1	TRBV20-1	TGCAGTCCACAGAAGGGAGTCGCCTACAATGAGCAGTTCTTC	CSPQKGVAYNEQFF
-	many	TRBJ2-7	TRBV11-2	TGTGCCAGCAGCTCAACCCGGAGGGGGGTAGGCTACGAGCAGTACTTC	CASSSTRRGVGYEQYF
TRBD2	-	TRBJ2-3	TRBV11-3	TGTGCCAGCAGCTCGCAGGGACTAGCTGGTGATACGCAGTATTTT	CASSSQGLAGDTQYF
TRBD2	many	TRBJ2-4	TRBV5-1	TGCGCCAGCAGCTTGGCCGGGGGACTAGCGGGGACCATGAACATTCAGTACTTC	CASSLAGGLAGTMNIQYF
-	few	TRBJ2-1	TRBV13	TGTGCCAGCAGCCTCCGGTTGGGGCAGTCCTACAATGAGCAGTTCTTC	CASSLRLGQSYNEQFF
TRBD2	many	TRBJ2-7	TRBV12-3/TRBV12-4	TGTGCCAGCAGCCCGACCAGCGGGGTCGAGCAGTACTTC	CASSPTSGVEQYF
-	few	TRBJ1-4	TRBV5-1	TGCGCCAGCAGCTTGGGGTTGGATAATGAAAAACTGTTTTTT	CASSLGLDNEKLFF
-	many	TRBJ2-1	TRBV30	TGTGCCTGGAGTGTACTTTTTTGGGTGGAGTCAGGGGGGGCCTACAATGAGCAGTTCTTC	CAWSVLFWVESGGAYNEQFF
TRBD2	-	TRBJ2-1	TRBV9	TGTGCCAGCAGTCCCTCGGGGCTAGCGGGCTATGAGCAGTTCTTC	CASSPSGLAGYEQFF
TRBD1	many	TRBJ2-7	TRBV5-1	TGCGCCAGCAGCTTGGGGGCAGGGGGCGGATACGAGCAGTACTTC	CASSLGAGGGYEQYF
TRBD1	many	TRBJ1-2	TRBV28	TGTGCCAGCAGTCTCTTCGGACAGGGAAACTATGGCTACACCTTC	CASSLFGQGNYGYTF
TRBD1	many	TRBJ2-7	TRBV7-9	TGTGCCAGCAGCTTAGGACAGGGGGCGTCCGGGTGGCAGTACTTC	CASSLGQGASGWQYF